This T cell receptor (beta chain) was recovered during a study of shared clonotypes between healthy human individuals. On the study more broadly: Per-donor plates numbered three CD4 naive, three CD4 memory, two CD8 naive and one CD8 memory.

Details on this clone: What it recognizes is unknown.

Points from the study as a whole: Inspection by rarefaction showed sorted-subset sequencing to be incomplete despite large depth.

The method was immunoSEQ multiplex PCR; TCRdb's version includes in-frame clones alone and lacks a portion of them. The sample includes roughly 2,300,000 clones, approximately 90% of them seen just once. The germline gives CDR1 SNHLY, CDR2 FYNNEI. This CDR3 is built from 15 residues. The ends were cut back, 6 bases at V and 1 base at J, with 16 bases in the middle. This chain links TRBV2 with TRBJ2-7, with D perhaps matching TRBD2 (5 bases). Specimen: naive CD4+ T cells from PBMCs. Subset of the sample: CD45RA+ positively selected. The clonotype originates from a young man in good health. Some clones in this sample may be carry-over from other donors' samples. The CDR3 DNA reads TGTGCCAGCAGCGCCACGGCGGGCCCTTCCTACGAGCAGTACTTC. Protein: CASSATAGPSYEQYF. The whole variable domain, filled in from reference TRBV2 and TRBJ2-7, reads EPEVTQTPSHQVTQMGQEVILRCVPISNHLYFYWYRQILGQKVEFLVSFYNNEISEKSEIFDDQFSVERPDGSNFTLKIRSTKLEDSAMYFCASSATAGPSYEQYFGPGTRLTVT.